This T cell receptor (beta chain) came from a study of blood T cell repertoires in COVID-19. The CDR3 extends over 15 amino acids. J gave up 0 bases and V 11 bases, and 11 bases lay outside the gene matches. Germline CDR1 and CDR2: LNHDA and SQIVND (reference sequence). This table comes from immunoSEQ multiplex PCR, and its TCRdb copy is limited to in-frame clones, with some not included. This sample yields about 360,000 clones, of which approximately 86% are seen a single time; roughly 7.1% belongs to the top ten. The chain joins TRBV19 to TRBJ2-3; TRBD1 matches 7 bases. The sequence derives from a woman aged 55-75 years with COVID-19, enrolled during active disease. What was sequenced was peripheral blood. CDR3 in amino acids: CASGQRTGSTDTQYF. DNA for the CDR3: TGTGCCTCGGGACAGCGCACCGGTAGCACAGATACGCAGTATTTT.